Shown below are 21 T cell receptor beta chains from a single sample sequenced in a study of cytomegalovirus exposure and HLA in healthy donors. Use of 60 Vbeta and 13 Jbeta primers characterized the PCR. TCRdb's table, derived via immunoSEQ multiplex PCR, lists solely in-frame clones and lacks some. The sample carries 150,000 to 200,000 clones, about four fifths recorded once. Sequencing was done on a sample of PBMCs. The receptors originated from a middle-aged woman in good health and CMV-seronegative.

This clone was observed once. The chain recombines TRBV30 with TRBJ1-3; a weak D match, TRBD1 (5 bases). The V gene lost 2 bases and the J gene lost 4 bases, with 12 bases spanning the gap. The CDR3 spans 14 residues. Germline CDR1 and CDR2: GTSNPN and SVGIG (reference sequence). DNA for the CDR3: TGTGCCTGGAGTTCAGGGCTGGGGGGAAACACCATATATTTT. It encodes CAWSSGLGGNTIYF.

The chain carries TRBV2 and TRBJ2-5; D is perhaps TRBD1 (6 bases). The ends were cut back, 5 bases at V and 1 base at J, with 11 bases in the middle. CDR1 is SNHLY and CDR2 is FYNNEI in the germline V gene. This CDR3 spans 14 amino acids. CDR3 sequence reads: CASSPPTGQETQYF. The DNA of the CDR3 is TGTGCCAGCAGTCCCCCGACAGGCCAAGAGACCCAGTACTTC.

The DNA for the CDR3 is TGTGCCAGCAGCTCCGGACTGTCCGTGTCCTACAATGAGCAGTTCTTC. Its protein is CASSSGLSVSYNEQFF. This chain links TRBV11-2 with TRBJ2-1; tentative D call: TRBD2 (5 bases). The germline gives CDR1 SGHAT, CDR2 FQNNGV. CDR3 length: 16 residues. V lost 4 bases, J lost 1 base, and 14 bases lay in between.

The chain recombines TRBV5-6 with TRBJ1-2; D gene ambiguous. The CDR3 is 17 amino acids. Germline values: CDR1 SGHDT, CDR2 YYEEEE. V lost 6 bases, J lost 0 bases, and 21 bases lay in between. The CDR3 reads CASTLPVDSRANYGYTF. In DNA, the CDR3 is TGTGCCAGCACCCTCCCGGTAGACTCCCGCGCTAACTATGGCTACACCTTC.

CDR3 sequence: CASSLGTPTYNEQFF. CDR3 DNA sequence: TGTGCCAGCAGCTTAGGGACTCCGACCTACAATGAGCAGTTCTTC. The gene calls are TRBV7-8 and TRBJ2-1; D is possibly TRBD2 (5 bases). From germline, CDR1 is SGHVS and CDR2 FQNEAQ. The CDR3 sequence is 15 residues long. The germline V and J ends were trimmed by 1 base and 2 bases, with 9 bases remaining between them.

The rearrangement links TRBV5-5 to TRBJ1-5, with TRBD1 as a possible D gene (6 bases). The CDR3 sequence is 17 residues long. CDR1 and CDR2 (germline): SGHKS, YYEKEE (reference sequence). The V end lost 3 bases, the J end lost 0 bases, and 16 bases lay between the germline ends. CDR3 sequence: CASSSMGQVHSNQPQHF. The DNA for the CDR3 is TGTGCCAGCAGCTCCATGGGACAAGTACATAGCAATCAGCCCCAGCATTTT.

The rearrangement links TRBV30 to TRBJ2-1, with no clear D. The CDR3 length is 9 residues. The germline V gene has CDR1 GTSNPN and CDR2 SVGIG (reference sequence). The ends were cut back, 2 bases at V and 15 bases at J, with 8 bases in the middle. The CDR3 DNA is TGTGCCTGGAGTCCTCCGGGGTTCTTC. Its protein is CAWSPPGFF. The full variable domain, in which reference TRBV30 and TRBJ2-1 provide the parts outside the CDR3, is SQTIHQWPATLVQPVGSPLSLECTVEGTSNPNLYWYRQAAGRGLQLLFYSVGIGQISSEVPQNLSASRPQDRQFILSSKKLLLSDSGFYLCAWSPPGFFGPGTRLTVL.

The CDR3 loop reads CASSLGQGVAGYTF. The CDR3 bases are TGTGCCAGCAGCTTAGGACAGGGGGTTGCTGGCTACACCTTC. The chain couples TRBV7-9 to TRBJ1-2, with TRBD1 identical over 9 bases. The germline V gene encodes CDR1 SEHNR and CDR2 FQNEAQ (reference sequence). CDR3 length equals 14 residues. J gave up 7 bases and V 1 base, and 4 bases lay outside the gene matches.

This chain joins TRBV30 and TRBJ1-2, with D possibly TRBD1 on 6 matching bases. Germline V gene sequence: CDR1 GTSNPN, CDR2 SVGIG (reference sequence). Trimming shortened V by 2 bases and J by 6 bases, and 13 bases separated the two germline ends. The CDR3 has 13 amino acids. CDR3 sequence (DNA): TGTGCCTGGAGTCGGCGGCAGGGGCATGGCTACACCTTC. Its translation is CAWSRRQGHGYTF.

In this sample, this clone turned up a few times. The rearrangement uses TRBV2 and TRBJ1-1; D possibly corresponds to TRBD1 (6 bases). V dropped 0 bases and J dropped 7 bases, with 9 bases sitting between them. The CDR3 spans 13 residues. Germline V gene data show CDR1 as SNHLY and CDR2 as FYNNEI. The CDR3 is CASSEALGHEAFF. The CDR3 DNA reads TGTGCCAGCAGTGAAGCGCTGGGACATGAAGCTTTCTTT.

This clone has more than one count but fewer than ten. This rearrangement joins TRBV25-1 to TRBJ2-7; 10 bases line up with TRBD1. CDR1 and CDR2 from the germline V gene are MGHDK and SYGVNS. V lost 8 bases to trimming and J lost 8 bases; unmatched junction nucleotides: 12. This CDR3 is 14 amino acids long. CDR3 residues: CASSAPGTGEKQYF. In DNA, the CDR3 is TGTGCCAGCTCCGCCCCCGGGACAGGGGAAAAGCAGTACTTC.

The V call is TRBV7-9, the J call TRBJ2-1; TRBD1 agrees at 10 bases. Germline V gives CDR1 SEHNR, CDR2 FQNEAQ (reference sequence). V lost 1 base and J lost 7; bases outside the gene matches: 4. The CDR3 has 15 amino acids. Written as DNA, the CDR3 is TGTGCCAGCAGCTTAGGGACAGGGGGTTGGAATGAGCAGTTCTTC. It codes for CASSLGTGGWNEQFF.

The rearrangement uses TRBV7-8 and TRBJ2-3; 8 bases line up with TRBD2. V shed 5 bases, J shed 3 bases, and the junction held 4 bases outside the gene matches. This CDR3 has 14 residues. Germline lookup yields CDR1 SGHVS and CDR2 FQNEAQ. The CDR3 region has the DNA TGTGCCAGCAGCCTTAGCGGGATAACAGATACGCAGTATTTT. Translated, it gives CASSLSGITDTQYF.

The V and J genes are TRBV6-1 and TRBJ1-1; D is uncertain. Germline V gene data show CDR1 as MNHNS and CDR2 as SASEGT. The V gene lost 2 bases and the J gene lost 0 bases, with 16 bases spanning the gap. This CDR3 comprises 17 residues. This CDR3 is CASSEWVVGVVNTEAFF. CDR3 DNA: TGTGCCAGCAGTGAATGGGTCGTGGGAGTAGTGAACACTGAAGCTTTCTTT.

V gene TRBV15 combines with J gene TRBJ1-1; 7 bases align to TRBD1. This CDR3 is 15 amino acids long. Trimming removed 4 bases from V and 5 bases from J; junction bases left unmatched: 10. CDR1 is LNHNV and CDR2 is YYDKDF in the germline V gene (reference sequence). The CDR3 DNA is TGTGCCACCAGCAACGCCAACAGGGGTACGACTGAAGCTTTCTTT. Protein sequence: CATSNANRGTTEAFF.

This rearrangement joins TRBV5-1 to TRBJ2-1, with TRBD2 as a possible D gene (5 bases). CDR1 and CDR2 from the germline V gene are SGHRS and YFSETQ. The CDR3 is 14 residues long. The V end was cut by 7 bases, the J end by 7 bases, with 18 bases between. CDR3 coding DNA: TGCGCCAGCGGACTCGACTCCTTCGGGAATGAGCAGTTCTTC. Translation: CASGLDSFGNEQFF.

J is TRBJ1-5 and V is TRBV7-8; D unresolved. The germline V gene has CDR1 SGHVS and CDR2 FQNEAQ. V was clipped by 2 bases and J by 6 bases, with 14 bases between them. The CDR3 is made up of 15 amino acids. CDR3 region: CASSLQLTPGQPQHF. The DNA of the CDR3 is TGTGCCAGCAGCTTACAATTAACGCCAGGTCAGCCCCAGCATTTT.

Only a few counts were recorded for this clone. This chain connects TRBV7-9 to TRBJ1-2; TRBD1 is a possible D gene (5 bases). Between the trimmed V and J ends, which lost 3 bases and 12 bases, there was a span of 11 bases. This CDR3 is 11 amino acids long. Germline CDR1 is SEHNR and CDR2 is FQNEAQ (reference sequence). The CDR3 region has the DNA TGTGCCAGCAGCTTGGACGGGGGGAACACCTTC. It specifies CASSLDGGNTF.

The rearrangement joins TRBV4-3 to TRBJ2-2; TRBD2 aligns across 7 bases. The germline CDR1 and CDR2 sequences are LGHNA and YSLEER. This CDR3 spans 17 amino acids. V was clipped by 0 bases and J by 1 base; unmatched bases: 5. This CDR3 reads CASSQDTASGNTGELFF. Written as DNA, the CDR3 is TGCGCCAGCAGCCAAGATACGGCTAGCGGGAACACCGGGGAGCTGTTTTTT.

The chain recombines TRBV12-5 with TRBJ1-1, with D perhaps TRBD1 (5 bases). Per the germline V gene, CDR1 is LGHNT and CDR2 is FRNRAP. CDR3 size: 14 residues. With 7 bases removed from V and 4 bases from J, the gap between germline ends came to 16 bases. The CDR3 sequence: CASALGATGTEAFF. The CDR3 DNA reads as TGTGCTAGTGCCCTAGGGGCTACAGGCACTGAAGCTTTCTTT.

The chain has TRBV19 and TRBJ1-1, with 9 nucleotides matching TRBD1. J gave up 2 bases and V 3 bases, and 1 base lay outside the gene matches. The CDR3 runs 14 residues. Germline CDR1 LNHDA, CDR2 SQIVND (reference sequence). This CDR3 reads CASSMGQGNTEAFF. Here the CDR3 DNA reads TGTGCCAGTAGTATGGGACAGGGAAACACTGAAGCTTTCTTT.